This T cell receptor beta chain derives from a study of ipilimumab plus nivolumab after autologous stem cell transplantation. Study background: Myeloma patients were high-risk transplant-naive or relapsed within 3 years of first autologous transplant. Overall study findings and caveats: TCR repertoire, Treg phenotype and gut microbiota reportedly support more study of this approach.

Germline CDR1 and CDR2: MNHEY and SMNVEV (reference sequence). The length of the CDR3 is 14 residues. Trimming took 8 bases from V and 4 from J; bases not matched to a gene: 9. Produced via immunoSEQ multiplex PCR; TCRdb's table is partial and in-frame only. The profile shows 35,000 to 50,000 clones, over 75% of them singletons. As for this clone: Its antigen is still unknown.

The input for sequencing was PBMCs, taken in a trial of ipilimumab plus nivolumab as post-transplant consolidation. The genes are TRBV27 and TRBJ2-3; 7 bases are a match to TRBD1. The clonotype comes from a male donor with multiple myeloma. CDR3 sequence (DNA): TGTGCCAGCCTTGGAGGCCAGGGGGCAGATACGCAGTATTTT. Encoded protein: CASLGGQGADTQYF.